A selection of T cell receptor beta chains follows, all from one sample in a study of beta chain features in type 1 diabetes. Using immunoSEQ multiplex PCR, the repertoire was profiled, and TCRdb retains in-frame clones only, with some absent. The sample includes 970,000 or so clones, roughly a sixth of them seen just once. The sequenced sample consisted of naive CD4+ T cells from blood. Receptors were obtained from a woman aged 18-29 years in good health. The conserved cysteine and the conserved F or W are not part of the CDR3 here.

TRBV19,ASSTQGYQPQH
TRBV28,ASSLKGTGELF
TRBV15,ATSRDIQGWETQY
TRBV28,ASSNSGELF
TRBV18,ASSHGGPSTDTQY
TRBV9,ASSVVPGTGWSSGANVLT
TRBV7-3,ASSLGVGELF
TRBV7-9,ASSSGSQANEKLF
TRBV10-3,AISGGGTNTEAF
TRBV4-1,ASSQDLGRLEAF
TRBV5-4,ASSLASGRRDNEQF
TRBV28,ASRTGTLYQPQH
TRBV7-9,ASSFGRSYEQY
TRBV10-3,AISESSGRGVQETQY
TRBV15,ATSRSLGGLFSGNTIY
TRBV15,ATSIGTDSRETQY
TRBV15,ATSLGQGAYNEQF
TRBV5-4,ASSLEAGETRGQF
TRBV4-1,ASSPGTGRNEQF
TRBV7-2,ASSLELLLAGEDTQY
TRBV28,ASRTGGGSEAF
TRBV4-2,ASSQEAGQGSGNTIY
TRBV28,ASSSPGTASGTQY
TRBV28,ASSSSGSYEQY
TRBV4-3,ASSQGLGLSSYNEQF
TRBV6-5,ASRPGQGRYEQY
TRBV29-1,SASLGQGNQPQH
TRBV11-2,ASSSGAGQGVQETQY
TRBV6-5,ASSYLDTDGYT
TRBV27,ASRKETRVYEQY
TRBV6-5,ASGTGVLDTQY
TRBV29-1,SVLRGHEQY
TRBV19,ASRKDRGYEQY
TRBV11-2,ASSTYGGSSNYGYT
TRBV11-2,ASSRGLAGGYEQF
TRBV4-1,ASSQVITNTGELF
TRBV5-4,ASSPELRSGGTDEQF
TRBV10-3,AISGGIVDTGELF
TRBV4-2,ASSQRTGGHYEQY
TRBV7-2,ASSLVGLEKI
TRBV2,ASRVDRGGQETQY
TRBV7-9,ASSLGTGHGEQY
TRBV7-9,ASTLAGQETQY
TRBV5-1,ASSPGQTLIPEAF
TRBV28,ASSLPGQASYEQY
TRBV4-2,ASSQGRGSSGANVLT
TRBV11-2,ASSPRENRQAGNEQF
TRBV5-1,ASSLVGSGTNEQF
TRBV7-9,ASSLDPGQGDYGYT
TRBV18,ASSLLGAGGTYEQY
TRBV27,ASSLFGWTAQKNTEAF
TRBV18,ASSPRSSPNTGELF
TRBV5-1,ASSWGPDNTGELF